These 8 T cell receptor beta chains were sequenced from one sample in a study of CD8 T cells in ankylosing spondylitis. These TCRs' antigens remain unknown. Findings and caveats of the study: Among TCR beta sequences, a motif of eight or nine highly homologous variants appeared characteristic of ankylosing spondylitis blood.

TCRdb processed the 5' RACE reads anew with MiXCR; each CDR3 protein has one entry. The sample lists approximately 400,000 distinct CDR3 sequences; under 20% were seen once. Sequenced input: blood, either unsorted or a sorted T cell fraction (not recorded which). Every receptor here comes from a male donor with ankylosing spondylitis.

The chain couples TRBV3-1 to TRBJ2-5, with 8 nucleotides matching TRBD2. Per the germline V gene, CDR1 is LGHDT and CDR2 is YNNKEL (reference sequence). V lost 2 bases and J lost 5; bases outside the gene matches: 7. CDR3 length equals 15 residues. The CDR3 spells CASSQLSGAGETQYF. In DNA, the CDR3 is TGTGCCAGCAGCCAACTTAGCGGGGCTGGGGAGACCCAGTACTTC.

The chain joins TRBV6-1 to TRBJ1-1, with no clear D. This CDR3 region has 15 residues. Germline values: CDR1 MNHNS, CDR2 SASEGT. Trimming stripped 4 bases from V and 5 bases from J, with 17 bases between. The CDR3 is CASSVSSGGRTEAFF. The CDR3 DNA is TGTGCCAGCAGTGTCTCATCCGGTGGGAGAACTGAAGCTTTCTTT.

This chain uses TRBV7-8 with TRBJ1-6, with D perhaps TRBD1 (5 bases). The germline V gene has CDR1 SGHVS and CDR2 FQNEAQ. The V gene lost 8 bases and the J gene lost 0 bases, with 14 bases spanning the gap. The length of the CDR3 is 16 residues. CDR3 region: CASQRGEPSYNSPLHF. DNA of the CDR3: TGTGCCAGCCAAAGAGGGGAACCCTCCTATAATTCACCCCTCCACTTT.

Concerning this clonotype itself: This may stem from a read error, because a much larger clone lies one nucleotide away. This chain connects TRBV20-1 to TRBJ1-5; TRBD1 agrees at 11 bases. The CDR3 covers 18 residues. The germline gives CDR1 DFQATT, CDR2 SNEGSKA (reference sequence). The CDR3 DNA sequence: TGCTGTGCTAAAGGGGGGACAGGGGGTAGAAGTAGCAATCAGCCCCAGCATTTT. Encoded protein: CCAKGGTGGRSSNQPQHF.

This clonotype appeared a few times. The chain links TRBV7-8 to TRBJ2-7; perhaps TRBD1 as D (7 bases). The germline V gene encodes CDR1 SGHVS and CDR2 FQNEAQ. The CDR3 spans 15 residues. Trimming cost V 5 bases and J 0 bases, with 14 bases left between them. CDR3 in DNA: TGTGCCAGCAGCCAGCAGGGGGGAAGCTCCTACGAGCAGTACTTC. This sequence encodes CASSQQGGSSYEQYF. Full variable domain (outside the CDR3, taken from reference TRBV7-8 and TRBJ2-7): GAGVSQSPRYKVAKRGQDVALRCDPISGHVSLFWYQQALGQGPEFLTYFQNEAQLDKSGLPSDRFFAERPEGSVSTLKIQRTQQEDSAVYLCASSQQGGSSYEQYFGPGTRLTVT.

The DNA for the CDR3 is TGTGCCAGCAGGGGGACAGGGGGCTCCTATGGCTACACCTTC. This encodes CASRGTGGSYGYTF. The chain carries TRBV6-1 and TRBJ1-2; 12 nucleotides align to TRBD1. The CDR3 is 14 amino acids. The germline V gene has CDR1 MNHNS and CDR2 SASEGT. With V trimmed by 6 bases and J by 4 bases, 3 bases remained unmatched.

The V and J genes are TRBV7-2 and TRBJ1-1; D might be TRBD1 (5 bases). CDR1 and CDR2 from the germline V gene are SGHTA and FQGNSA. The CDR3 has 15 amino acids. V was shortened by 3 bases and J by 2 bases, with 13 bases between the two germline ends. As DNA, the CDR3 is TGTGCCAGCAGCTTCGACCTGACAGCAAACACTGAAGCTTTCTTT. Protein sequence: CASSFDLTANTEAFF.

This clonotype was picked up many times. This chain connects TRBV12-3 or TRBV12-4 to TRBJ1-6; D is unclear. V was clipped by 5 bases and J by 6 bases, with 5 bases between them. The length of the CDR3 is 12 residues. The CDR3 is CASSTPNSPLHF. In DNA, the CDR3 is TGTGCCAGCAGTACCCCTAATTCACCCCTCCACTTT.